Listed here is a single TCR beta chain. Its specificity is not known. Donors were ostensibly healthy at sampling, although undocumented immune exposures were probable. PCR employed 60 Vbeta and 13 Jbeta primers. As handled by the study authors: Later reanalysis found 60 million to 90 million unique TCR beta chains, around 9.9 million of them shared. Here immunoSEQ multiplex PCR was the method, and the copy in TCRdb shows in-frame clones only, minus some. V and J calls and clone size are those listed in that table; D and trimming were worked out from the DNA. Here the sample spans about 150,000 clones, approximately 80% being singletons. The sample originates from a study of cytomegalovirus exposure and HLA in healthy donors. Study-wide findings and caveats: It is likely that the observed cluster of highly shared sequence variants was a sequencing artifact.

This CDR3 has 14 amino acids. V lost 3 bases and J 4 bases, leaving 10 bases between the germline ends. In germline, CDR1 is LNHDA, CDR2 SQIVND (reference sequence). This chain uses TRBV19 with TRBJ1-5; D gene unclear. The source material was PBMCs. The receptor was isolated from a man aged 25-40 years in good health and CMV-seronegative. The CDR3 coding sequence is TGTGCCAGTAGTATCGGGAGGCCAAATCAGCCCCAGCATTTT. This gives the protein CASSIGRPNQPQHF.